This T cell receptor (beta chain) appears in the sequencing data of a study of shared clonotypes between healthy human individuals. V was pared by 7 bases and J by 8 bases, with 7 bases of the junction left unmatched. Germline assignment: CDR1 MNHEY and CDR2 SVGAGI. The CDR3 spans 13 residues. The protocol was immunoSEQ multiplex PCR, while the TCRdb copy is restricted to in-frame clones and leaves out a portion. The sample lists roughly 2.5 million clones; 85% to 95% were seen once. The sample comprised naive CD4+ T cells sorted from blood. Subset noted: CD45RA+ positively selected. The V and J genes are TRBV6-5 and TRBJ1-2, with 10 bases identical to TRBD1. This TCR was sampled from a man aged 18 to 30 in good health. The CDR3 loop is CASTRGTGEGYTF. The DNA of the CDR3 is TGTGCCAGCACCAGGGGGACAGGGGAAGGCTACACCTTC.